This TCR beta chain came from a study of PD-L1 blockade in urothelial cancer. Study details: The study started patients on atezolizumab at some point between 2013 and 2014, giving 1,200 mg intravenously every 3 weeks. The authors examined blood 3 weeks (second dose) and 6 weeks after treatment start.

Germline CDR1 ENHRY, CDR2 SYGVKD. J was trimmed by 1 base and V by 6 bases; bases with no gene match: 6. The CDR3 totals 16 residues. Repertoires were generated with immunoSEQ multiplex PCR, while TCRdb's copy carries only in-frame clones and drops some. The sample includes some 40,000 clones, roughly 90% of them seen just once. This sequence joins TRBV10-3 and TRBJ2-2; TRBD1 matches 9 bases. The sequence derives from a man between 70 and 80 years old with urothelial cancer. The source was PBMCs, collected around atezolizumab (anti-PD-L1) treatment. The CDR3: CAISLLGQGNTGELFF. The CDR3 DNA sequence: TGTGCCATCAGCTTACTGGGACAGGGGAACACCGGGGAGCTGTTTTTT.